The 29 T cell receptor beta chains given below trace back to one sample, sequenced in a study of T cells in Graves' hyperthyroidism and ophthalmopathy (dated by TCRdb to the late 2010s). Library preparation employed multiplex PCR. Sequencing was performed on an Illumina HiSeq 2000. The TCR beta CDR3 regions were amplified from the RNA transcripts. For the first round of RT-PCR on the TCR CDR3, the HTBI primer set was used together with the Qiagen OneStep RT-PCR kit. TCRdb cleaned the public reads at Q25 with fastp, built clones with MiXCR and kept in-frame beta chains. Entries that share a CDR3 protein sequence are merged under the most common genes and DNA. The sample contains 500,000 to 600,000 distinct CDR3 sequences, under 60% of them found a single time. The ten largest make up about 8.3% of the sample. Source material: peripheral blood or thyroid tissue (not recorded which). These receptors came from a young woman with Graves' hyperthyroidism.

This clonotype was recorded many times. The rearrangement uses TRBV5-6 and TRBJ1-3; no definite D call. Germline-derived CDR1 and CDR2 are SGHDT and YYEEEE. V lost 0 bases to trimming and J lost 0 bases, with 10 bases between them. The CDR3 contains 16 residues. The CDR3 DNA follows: TGTGCCAGCAGCTTGGGGCAGTCCTACTCTGGAAACACCATATATTTT. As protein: CASSLGQSYSGNTIYF. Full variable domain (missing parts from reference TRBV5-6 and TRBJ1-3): DAGVTQSPTHLIKTRGQQVTLRCSPKSGHDTVSWYQQALGQGPQFIFQYYEEEERQRGNFPDRFSGHQFPNYSSELNVNALLLGDSALYLCASSLGQSYSGNTIYFGEGSWLTVV.

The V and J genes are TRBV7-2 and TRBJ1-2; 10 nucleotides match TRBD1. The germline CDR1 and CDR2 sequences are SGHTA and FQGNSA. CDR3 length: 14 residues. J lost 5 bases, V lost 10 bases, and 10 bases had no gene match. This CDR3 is CATADRGTQYGYTF. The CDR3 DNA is TGTGCCACCGCGGACAGGGGGACCCAGTATGGCTACACCTTC.

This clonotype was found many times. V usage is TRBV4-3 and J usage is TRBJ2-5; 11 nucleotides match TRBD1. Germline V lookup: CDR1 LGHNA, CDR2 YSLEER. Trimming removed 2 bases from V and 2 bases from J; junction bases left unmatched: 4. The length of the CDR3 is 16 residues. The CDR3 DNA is TGCGCCAGCAGCCAATCCGGGACAGGGGGTCAAGAGACCCAGTACTTC. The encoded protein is CASSQSGTGGQETQYF.

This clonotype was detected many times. The CDR3 coding sequence is TGTGCCAGCAGTTCGACGGAATCCAATGAAAAACTGTTTTTT. Amino acids: CASSSTESNEKLFF. This chain uses TRBV27 with TRBJ1-4; the D is unclear. V lost 4 bases and J lost 5, with 11 bases in between. CDR3 size: 14 residues. The germline V gene has CDR1 MNHEY and CDR2 SMNVEV (reference sequence).

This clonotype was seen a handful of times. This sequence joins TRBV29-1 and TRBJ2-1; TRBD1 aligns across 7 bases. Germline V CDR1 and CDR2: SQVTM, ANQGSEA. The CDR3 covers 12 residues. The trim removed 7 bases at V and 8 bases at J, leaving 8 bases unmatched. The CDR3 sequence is CSGEDRVYEQFF. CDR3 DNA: TGCAGCGGAGAAGACAGGGTCTATGAGCAGTTCTTC.

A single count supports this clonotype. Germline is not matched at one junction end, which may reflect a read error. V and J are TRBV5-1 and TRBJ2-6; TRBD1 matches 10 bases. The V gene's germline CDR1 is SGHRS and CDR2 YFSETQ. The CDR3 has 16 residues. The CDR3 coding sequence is TGCGCCAGCAGCAGTGGGACAGGGGTGCCGGGCGGCACTGAAGCTTTC. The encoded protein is CASSSGTGVPGGTEAF.

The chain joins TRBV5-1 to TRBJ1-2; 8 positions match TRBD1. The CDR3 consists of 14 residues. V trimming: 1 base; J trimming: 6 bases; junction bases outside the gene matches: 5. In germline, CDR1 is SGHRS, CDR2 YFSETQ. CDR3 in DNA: TGCGCCAGCAGCTTGAGGGGACAGGCTAATGGCTACACCTTC. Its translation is CASSLRGQANGYTF.

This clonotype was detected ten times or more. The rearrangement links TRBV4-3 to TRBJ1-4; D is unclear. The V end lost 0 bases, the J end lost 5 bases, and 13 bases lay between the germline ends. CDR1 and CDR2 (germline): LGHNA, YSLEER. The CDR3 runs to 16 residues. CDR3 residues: CASSQDLMGGNEKLFF. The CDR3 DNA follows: TGCGCCAGCAGCCAAGATCTAATGGGAGGAAATGAAAAACTGTTTTTT.

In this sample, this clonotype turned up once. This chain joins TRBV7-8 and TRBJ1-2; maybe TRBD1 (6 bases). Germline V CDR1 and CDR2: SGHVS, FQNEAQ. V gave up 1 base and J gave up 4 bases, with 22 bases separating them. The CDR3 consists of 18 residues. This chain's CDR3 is CASSLELGAYEQGYGYTF. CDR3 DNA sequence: TGTGCCAGCAGCTTAGAGCTGGGGGCCTACGAGCAGGGCTATGGCTACACCTTC. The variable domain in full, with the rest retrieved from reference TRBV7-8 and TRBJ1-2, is GAGVSQSPRYKVAKRGQDVALRCDPISGHVSLFWYQQALGQGPEFLTYFQNEAQLDKSGLPSDRFFAERPEGSVSTLKIQRTQQEDSAVYLCASSLELGAYEQGYGYTFGSGTRLTVV.

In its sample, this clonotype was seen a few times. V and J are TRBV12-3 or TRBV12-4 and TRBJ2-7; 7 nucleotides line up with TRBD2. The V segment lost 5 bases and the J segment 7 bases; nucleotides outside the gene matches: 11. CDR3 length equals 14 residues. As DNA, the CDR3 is TGTGCCAGCAGTCCCCAACGGGTGGGGGGGGAGCAGTACTTC. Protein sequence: CASSPQRVGGEQYF.

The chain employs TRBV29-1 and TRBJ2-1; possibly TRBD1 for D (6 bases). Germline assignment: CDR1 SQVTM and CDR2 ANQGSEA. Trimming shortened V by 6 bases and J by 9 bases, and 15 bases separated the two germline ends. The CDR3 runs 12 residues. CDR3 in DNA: TGCAGCGTCCCTGACAGGAAATTTGAGCAGTTCTTC. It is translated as CSVPDRKFEQFF.

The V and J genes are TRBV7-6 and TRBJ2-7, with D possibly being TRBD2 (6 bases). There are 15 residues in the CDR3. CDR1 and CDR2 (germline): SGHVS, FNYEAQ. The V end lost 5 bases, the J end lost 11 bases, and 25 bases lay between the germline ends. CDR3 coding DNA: TGTGCCAGCAGCCTCGGTCCGGGACTCGGGGCGAAGGAGTACTTC. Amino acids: CASSLGPGLGAKEYF.

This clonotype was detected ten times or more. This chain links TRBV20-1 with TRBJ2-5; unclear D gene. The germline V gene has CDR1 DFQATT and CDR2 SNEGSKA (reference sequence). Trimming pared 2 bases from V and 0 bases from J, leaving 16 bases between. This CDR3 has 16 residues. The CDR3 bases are TGCAGTGCTAGATTAGGCGTAGGCAGTAACCAAGAGACCCAGTACTTC. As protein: CSARLGVGSNQETQYF.

The CDR3 bases are TGCAGTGCTAGAGATAGCCCCGATCAGCCCCAGCATTTT. It yields the protein CSARDSPDQPQHF. V gene TRBV20-1 combines with J gene TRBJ1-5; D remains unclear. V dropped 0 bases and J dropped 5 bases, with 8 bases sitting between them. Germline values: CDR1 DFQATT, CDR2 SNEGSKA (reference sequence). This CDR3 region has 13 residues.

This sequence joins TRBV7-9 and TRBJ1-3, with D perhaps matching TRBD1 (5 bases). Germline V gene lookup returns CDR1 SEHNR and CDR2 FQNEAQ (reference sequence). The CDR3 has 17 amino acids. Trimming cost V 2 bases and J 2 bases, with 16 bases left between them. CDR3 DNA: TGTGCCAGCAGCTTAACGTTCGGGGGACGACCTGGAAACACCATATATTTT. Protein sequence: CASSLTFGGRPGNTIYF. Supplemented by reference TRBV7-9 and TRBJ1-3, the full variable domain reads DTGVSQNPRHKITKRGQNVTFRCDPISEHNRLYWYRQTLGQGPEFLTYFQNEAQLEKSRLLSDRFSAERPKGSFSTLEIQRTEQGDSAMYLCASSLTFGGRPGNTIYFGEGSWLTVV.

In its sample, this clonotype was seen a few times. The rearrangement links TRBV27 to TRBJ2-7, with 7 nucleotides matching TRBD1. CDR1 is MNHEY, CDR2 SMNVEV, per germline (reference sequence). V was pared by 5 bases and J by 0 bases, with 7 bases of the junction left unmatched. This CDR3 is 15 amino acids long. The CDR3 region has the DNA TGTGCCAGCAGTCCGAACCAGGGGGTCTCCTACGAGCAGTACTTC. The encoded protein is CASSPNQGVSYEQYF.

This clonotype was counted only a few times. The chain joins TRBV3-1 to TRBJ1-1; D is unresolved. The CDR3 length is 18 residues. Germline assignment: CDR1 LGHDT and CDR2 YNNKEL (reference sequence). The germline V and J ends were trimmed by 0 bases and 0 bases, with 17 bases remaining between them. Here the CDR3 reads CASSQESLLTGLNTEAFF. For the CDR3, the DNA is TGTGCCAGCAGCCAAGAAAGCCTCCTGACGGGTCTGAACACTGAAGCTTTCTTT.

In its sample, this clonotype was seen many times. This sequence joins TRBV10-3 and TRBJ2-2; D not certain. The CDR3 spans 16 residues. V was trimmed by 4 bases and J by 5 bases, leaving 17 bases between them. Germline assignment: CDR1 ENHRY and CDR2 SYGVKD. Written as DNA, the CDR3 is TGTGCCATCAGTGGTTCGGGCAGGTTAGGAACCGGGGAGCTGTTTTTT. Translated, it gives CAISGSGRLGTGELFF.

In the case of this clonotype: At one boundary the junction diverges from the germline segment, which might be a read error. CDR3 loop: CASSIVGTEAF. The CDR3 region has the DNA TGTGCCAGCAGCATTGTGGGCACTGAAGCTTTC. The genes are TRBV7-9 and TRBJ2-6; D gene ambiguous. This CDR3 has 11 residues. Germline-derived CDR1 and CDR2 are SEHNR and FQNEAQ (reference sequence).

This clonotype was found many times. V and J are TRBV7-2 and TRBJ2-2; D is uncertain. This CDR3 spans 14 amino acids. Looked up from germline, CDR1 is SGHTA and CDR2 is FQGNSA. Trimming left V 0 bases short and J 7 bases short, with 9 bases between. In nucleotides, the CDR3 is TGTGCCAGCAGCTTAGCATGGCGCATCGGGGAGCTGTTTTTT. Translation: CASSLAWRIGELFF.

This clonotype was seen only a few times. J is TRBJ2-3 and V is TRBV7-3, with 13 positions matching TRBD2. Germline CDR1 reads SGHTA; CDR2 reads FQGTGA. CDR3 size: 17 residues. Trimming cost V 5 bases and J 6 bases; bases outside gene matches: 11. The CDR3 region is CASSARGLAGFGDTQYF. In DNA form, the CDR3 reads TGTGCCAGCAGCGCGAGGGGACTAGCGGGATTCGGGGATACGCAGTATTTT.

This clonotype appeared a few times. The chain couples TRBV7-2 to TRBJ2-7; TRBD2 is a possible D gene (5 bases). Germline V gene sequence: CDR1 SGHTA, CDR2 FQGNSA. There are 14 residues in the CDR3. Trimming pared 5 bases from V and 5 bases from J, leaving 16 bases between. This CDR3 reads CASSQFYTGDEQYF. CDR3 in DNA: TGTGCCAGCAGCCAGTTTTACACCGGGGACGAGCAGTACTTC.

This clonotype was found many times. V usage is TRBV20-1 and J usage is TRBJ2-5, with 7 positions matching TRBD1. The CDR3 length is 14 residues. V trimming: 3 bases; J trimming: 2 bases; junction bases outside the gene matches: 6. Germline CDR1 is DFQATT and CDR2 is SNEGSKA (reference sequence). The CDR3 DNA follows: TGCAGTGCTAGGGAACGACAGGGACAAGAGACCCAGTACTTC. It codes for CSARERQGQETQYF.

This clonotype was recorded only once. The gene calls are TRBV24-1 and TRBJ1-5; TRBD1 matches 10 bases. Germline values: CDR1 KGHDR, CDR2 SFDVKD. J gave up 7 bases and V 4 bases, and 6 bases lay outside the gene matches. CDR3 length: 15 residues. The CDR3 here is CATSESGQGGQPQHF. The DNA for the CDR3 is TGTGCCACCAGTGAATCAGGACAGGGGGGGCAGCCCCAGCATTTT.

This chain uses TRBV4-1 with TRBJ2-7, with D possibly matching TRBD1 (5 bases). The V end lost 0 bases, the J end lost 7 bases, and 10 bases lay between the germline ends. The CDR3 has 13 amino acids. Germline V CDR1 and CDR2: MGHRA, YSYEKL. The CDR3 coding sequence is TGCGCCAGCAGCCAAGATGGGGCCGATGAGCAGTACTTC. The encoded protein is CASSQDGADEQYF.

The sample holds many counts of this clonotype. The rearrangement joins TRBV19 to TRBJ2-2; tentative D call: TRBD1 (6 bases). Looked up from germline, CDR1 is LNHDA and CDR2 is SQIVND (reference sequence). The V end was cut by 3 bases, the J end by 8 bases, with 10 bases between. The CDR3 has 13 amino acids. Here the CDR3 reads CASSMGAVGELFF. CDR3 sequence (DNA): TGTGCCAGTAGTATGGGGGCAGTAGGGGAGCTGTTTTTT.

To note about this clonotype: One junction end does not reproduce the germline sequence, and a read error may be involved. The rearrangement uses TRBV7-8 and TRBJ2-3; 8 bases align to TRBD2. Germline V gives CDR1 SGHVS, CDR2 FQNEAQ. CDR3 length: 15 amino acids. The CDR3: CASSQGRTSTDKQYF. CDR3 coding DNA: TGTGCCAGCAGCCAGGGTAGGACTAGCACAGATAAGCAGTATTTT.

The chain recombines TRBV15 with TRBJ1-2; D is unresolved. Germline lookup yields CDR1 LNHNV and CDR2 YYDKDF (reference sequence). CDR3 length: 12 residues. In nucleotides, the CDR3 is TGTGACCCCAGCAGTGGAGATCCGGGCTACACCTTC. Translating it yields CDPSSGDPGYTF.

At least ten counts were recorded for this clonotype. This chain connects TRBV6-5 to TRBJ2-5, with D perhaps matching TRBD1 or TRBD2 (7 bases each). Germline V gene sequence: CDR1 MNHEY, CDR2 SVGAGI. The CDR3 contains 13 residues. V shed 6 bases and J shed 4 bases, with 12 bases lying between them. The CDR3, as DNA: TGTGCCAGCAGCTCCAGGGGGGGAGAGACCCAGTACTTC. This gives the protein CASSSRGGETQYF.